One and the same sample provided the 15 T cell receptor beta chains below, sequenced in a study of Graves' ophthalmopathy and Graves' hyperthyroidism. Transcripts of RNA were the source for amplifying TCR beta CDR3 regions. HTBI primers served in a first-round RT-PCR, which a second-round multiplex PCR followed. TCRdb redid the calling of the multiplex PCR reads with MiXCR, one entry per CDR3 protein. The table records some 520,000 distinct CDR3 sequences, approximately 15% of them present only once. Sequencing was carried out using blood. The source of these receptors is a woman in her thirties with Graves' ophthalmopathy.

This clonotype was counted at least ten times. The chain joins TRBV6-2 or TRBV6-3 to TRBJ2-2; 7 positions agree with TRBD2. The J segment lost 6 bases and the V segment lost 8 bases, leaving 15 bases of the junction unmatched. This CDR3 is 16 amino acids long. From germline, CDR1 is MNHEY and CDR2 SVGEGT. The CDR3 DNA follows: TGTGCCAGCCGGGCGTCGGGACTACTTAAGGCCGGGGAGCTGTTTTTT. It is translated as CASRASGLLKAGELFF.

This clonotype was recorded many times. This chain connects TRBV3-1 to TRBJ1-2; D not certain. This CDR3 comprises 13 residues. Trimming stripped 0 bases from V and 8 bases from J, with 10 bases between. CDR1 and CDR2 (germline): LGHDT, YNNKEL (reference sequence). The CDR3 loop is CASSQEGSQGYTF. CDR3 DNA sequence: TGTGCCAGCAGCCAAGAAGGCTCTCAAGGCTACACCTTC.

This clonotype was recorded at least ten times. V gene TRBV20-1 combines with J gene TRBJ2-5, with 9 bases aligning to TRBD1. The CDR3 has 15 residues. Germline CDR1 is DFQATT and CDR2 is SNEGSKA (reference sequence). The ends lost 0 bases at V and 5 bases at J; junction bases unmatched: 7. CDR3 region: CSARDQDRGGETQYF. Written as DNA, the CDR3 is TGCAGTGCTAGAGATCAGGACAGGGGAGGGGAGACCCAGTACTTC.

The chain couples TRBV24-1 to TRBJ2-2; TRBD1 matches 10 bases. Germline lookup yields CDR1 KGHDR and CDR2 SFDVKD. The junction had 4 bases not matched to a gene; V was cut back by 2 bases and J by 5 bases. The CDR3 spans 16 residues. CDR3 in DNA: TGTGCCACCAGTGATTCGCGACAGGGGGCAACCGGGGAGCTGTTTTTT. Residues: CATSDSRQGATGELFF.

This clonotype was counted many times. One base away lies a much larger clone, so this may be a sequencing read error. V and J are TRBV27 and TRBJ1-5, with D uncertain. Germline values: CDR1 MNHEY, CDR2 SMNVEV (reference sequence). The CDR3 runs to 13 residues. Trimming cost V 2 bases and J 4 bases, with 6 bases left between them. CDR3 in DNA: TGTGCCAGCAGTTTAATGGAGAATCAGCCCCAGCATTTT. Its protein is CASSLMENQPQHF.

The chain links TRBV11-2 to TRBJ2-5; a possible D gene is TRBD1 (6 bases). V was shortened by 4 bases and J by 4 bases, with 19 bases between the two germline ends. CDR1 SGHAT and CDR2 FQNNGV come from the germline V gene. The CDR3 sequence is 16 residues long. The CDR3 DNA reads TGTGCCAGCAGCTCCCCAGGGGCAGGCCGGCCAGAGACCCAGTACTTC. As protein: CASSSPGAGRPETQYF.

This clonotype turned up a few times. The chain couples TRBV27 to TRBJ1-1; 8 positions match TRBD1. CDR1 and CDR2 from the germline V gene are MNHEY and SMNVEV (reference sequence). J gave up 12 bases and V 5 bases, and 2 bases lay outside the gene matches. The CDR3 contains 10 residues. The CDR3 reads CASSGDRTFF. DNA for the CDR3: TGTGCCAGCAGTGGGGACAGGACTTTCTTT.

This clonotype was counted ten times or more. The CDR3 DNA is TGTGCCTGGAGACCGAAAGACAGGGGCGACAATCAGCCCCAGCATTTT. As protein: CAWRPKDRGDNQPQHF. The chain is built from TRBV30 and TRBJ1-5, with 8 nucleotides matching TRBD1. J gave up 3 bases and V 3 bases, and 10 bases lay outside the gene matches. This CDR3 spans 16 amino acids. CDR1 is GTSNPN, CDR2 SVGIG, per germline (reference sequence).

This clonotype was observed many times. V and J are TRBV28 and TRBJ2-5; D gene uncertain. In germline, CDR1 is MDHEN, CDR2 SYDVKM. The length of the CDR3 is 16 residues. With 4 bases removed from V and 5 bases from J, the gap between germline ends came to 20 bases. CDR3 sequence: CASSSPTSVGFETQYF. The DNA for the CDR3 is TGTGCCAGCAGTTCGCCTACCTCAGTTGGGTTTGAGACCCAGTACTTC. Together with reference TRBV28 and TRBJ2-5, the CDR3 gives the full variable domain: DVKVTQSSRYLVKRTGEKVFLECVQDMDHENMFWYRQDPGLGLRLIYFSYDVKMKEKGDIPEGYSVSREKKERFSLILESASTNQTSMYLCASSSPTSVGFETQYFGPGTRLLVL.

This clonotype occurred many times. V gene TRBV6-2 or TRBV6-3 combines with J gene TRBJ2-7; TRBD2 matches 13 bases. CDR3 length: 19 amino acids. The ends lost 0 bases at V and 5 bases at J; junction bases unmatched: 13. Looked up from germline, CDR1 is MNHEY and CDR2 is SVGEGT. The CDR3 sequence: CASSYSPRGELAGGHEQYF. DNA for the CDR3: TGTGCCAGCAGTTACTCTCCCAGGGGAGAACTAGCGGGAGGGCACGAGCAGTACTTC.

This clonotype was detected many times. The chain carries TRBV5-1 and TRBJ2-2; D perhaps matches TRBD1 (6 bases). CDR1 and CDR2 (germline): SGHRS, YFSETQ. Trimming left V 3 bases short and J 3 bases short, with 15 bases between. The CDR3 length is 16 residues. In DNA form, the CDR3 reads TGCGCCAGCAGCTACTCCCGGGACATCTACACCGGGGAGCTGTTTTTT. This gives the protein CASSYSRDIYTGELFF.

This clonotype was recorded many times. The chain joins TRBV20-1 to TRBJ2-5; D is possibly TRBD1 or TRBD2 (6 bases each). This CDR3 spans 15 amino acids. Germline V CDR1 and CDR2: DFQATT, SNEGSKA (reference sequence). Trimming cost V 5 bases and J 1 base, with 17 bases left between them. The CDR3 loop is CSADRAEGGQETQYF. The CDR3 coding sequence is TGCAGTGCTGATAGAGCGGAGGGGGGCCAAGAGACCCAGTACTTC.

Notes on this clonotype: A read error may explain this, as a much larger clone is one base away. The V call is TRBV20-1, the J call TRBJ2-7; TRBD2 matches at 11 bases. CDR3 length: 16 amino acids. Trimming cost V 0 bases and J 5 bases; bases outside gene matches: 9. In germline, CDR1 is DFQATT, CDR2 SNEGSKA (reference sequence). CDR3 sequence reads: CSARDELAGDHNEQYV. The CDR3 nucleotides are TGCAGTGCTAGAGATGAACTAGCGGGAGATCATAACGAGCAGTACGTC.

This clonotype came up a few times. The V and J genes are TRBV25-1 and TRBJ2-5; TRBD2 is a possible D gene (6 bases). The CDR3 spans 20 residues. Germline lookup yields CDR1 MGHDK and CDR2 SYGVNS. Trimming pared 1 base from V and 5 bases from J, leaving 29 bases between. The CDR3 DNA reads as TGTGCCAGCAGTGAATCGGGCAAGCGACTAGAGTTGGGGGGTTTGGAGACCCAGTACTTC. As protein: CASSESGKRLELGGLETQYF.

This clonotype appeared many times. V is TRBV6-5 and J is TRBJ1-1; D possibly corresponds to TRBD1 (6 bases). The V end lost 0 bases, the J end lost 1 base, and 12 bases lay between the germline ends. The CDR3 has 16 amino acids. The germline gives CDR1 MNHEY, CDR2 SVGAGI. The CDR3 is CASSYSRPGANTEAFF. For the CDR3, the DNA is TGTGCCAGCAGTTACTCGAGACCAGGGGCGAACACTGAAGCTTTCTTT.